A selection of T cell receptor beta chains follows, all from one sample in a study of molecular identifiers for immune sequencing clone quantification. TCRdb re-analysed the PCR reads in MiXCR, keeping a single row per CDR3 protein. The data show more than 450,000 distinct CDR3 sequences, with about a fifth seen just once and 0.7% to 0.95% held by the top ten. What was sequenced was naive CD8+ T cells from blood, with Jurkat cell RNA spiked in. These receptors were taken from a human donor in good health. Some libraries in this study had Jurkat cell RNA spiked in. Each CDR3 is given without its conserved first and last residue. A D gene is named only where the DNA matches it firmly. Not every row has a clone size; where given, it reads once, few, many or a size class.

length: 12
D: .
V: TRBV27
size: .
CDR3: ASSWRGRIHEQY

length: 15
D: .
V: TRBV4-2
size: .
CDR3: ASSQDWTPQPTDTQY

length: 12
D: .
V: TRBV20-1
size: .
CDR3: SARTAAVSYEQY

length: 17
D: TRBD2
V: TRBV6-5
size: few
CDR3: ASSLGLAGGPSFVNEQF

length: 14
D: TRBD2
V: TRBV19
size: .
CDR3: ASSTQTSGGSDTQY

length: 15
D: .
V: TRBV6-5
size: .
CDR3: ASSYGTRQPTNEKLF

length: 14
D: TRBD2
V: TRBV14
size: .
CDR3: ASSPIAGGVHNEQF

length: 13
D: .
V: TRBV20-1
size: many
CDR3: SARESYNDNQPQH

length: 11
D: TRBD1
V: TRBV6-1
size: .
CDR3: ASREDRGETQY

length: 11
D: .
V: TRBV7-8
size: few
CDR3: ASSRRGNQPQH

length: 11
D: .
V: TRBV7-2
size: many
CDR3: ASSLVDPYEQY

length: 13
D: TRBD1
V: TRBV4-3
size: few
CDR3: ASSPDRVNTGELF

length: 13
D: .
V: TRBV20-1
size: .
CDR3: SARAQSSGANVLT

length: 12
D: .
V: TRBV6-6
size: many
CDR3: ASSYWAENTEAF

length: 14
D: .
V: TRBV7-8
size: many
CDR3: ASSLSSWGTNSPLH

length: 12
D: .
V: TRBV4-3
size: few
CDR3: ASSQDGTYSEAF

length: 14
D: .
V: TRBV12-3/TRBV12-4
size: few
CDR3: ASSSPGLPGQETQY

length: 14
D: .
V: TRBV6-2/TRBV6-3
size: .
CDR3: AGSYRPQGFNQPQH

length: 14
D: .
V: TRBV30
size: .
CDR3: AWSERLPSPDYERY

length: 15
D: .
V: TRBV4-1
size: few
CDR3: ASSRNSLGGLAHEQY

length: 12
D: .
V: TRBV4-3
size: .
CDR3: ASSQDRRAYEQY

length: 11
D: .
V: TRBV11-2
size: many
CDR3: ASSVGPMLGQY

length: 13
D: TRBD2
V: TRBV11-2
size: .
CDR3: ASSLTGGDLYEQY

length: 10
D: TRBD1
V: TRBV10-3
size: many
CDR3: AIRDRTDTQY

length: 10
D: .
V: TRBV14
size: many
CDR3: ATSGKTDTQY

length: 14
D: .
V: TRBV6-2/TRBV6-3
size: few
CDR3: ASSYSLGEHQETQY

length: 14
D: TRBD1
V: TRBV30
size: .
CDR3: AWGVPDRGSDTEAF

length: 12
D: .
V: TRBV21-1
size: few
CDR3: ASSNYRDNVGYT

length: 13
D: TRBD2
V: TRBV7-3
size: .
CDR3: ASSPAGGSTGELF

length: 9
D: .
V: TRBV20-1
size: .
CDR3: SASVQFTQY

length: 14
D: TRBD2
V: TRBV12-3/TRBV12-4
size: once
CDR3: ASSLPGGGPYNEQF

length: 15
D: .
V: TRBV27
size: few
CDR3: ASSPGSGHGSYNEQF

length: 12
D: TRBD1
V: TRBV29-1
size: many
CDR3: SVVQGAQADTQY

length: 11
D: .
V: TRBV19
size: .
CDR3: ASSIADTYEQY

length: 13
D: TRBD2
V: TRBV11-2
size: few
CDR3: ASSYGTSGRDEQF

length: 11
D: .
V: TRBV12-3/TRBV12-4
size: many
CDR3: ASTTHKAGELF

length: 11
D: TRBD1
V: TRBV4-1
size: many
CDR3: ASSYSTGFEQY

length: 13
D: TRBD2
V: TRBV24-1
size: few
CDR3: ATSDPRTSPGELF

length: 12
D: .
V: TRBV27
size: .
CDR3: ASSLSGLGAEAF

length: 12
D: .
V: TRBV29-1
size: many
CDR3: SVGWEQGGAEAF

length: 16
D: .
V: TRBV3-2
size: .
CDR3: ASSQDRDGQMSSYEQY

length: 9
D: .
V: TRBV12-3/TRBV12-4
size: many
CDR3: ASSLVSNYT

length: 13
D: TRBD1
V: TRBV7-8
size: .
CDR3: AGSHIHRGQETQY

length: 12
D: .
V: TRBV4-1
size: .
CDR3: ASSQVASGTEQY

length: 18
D: .
V: TRBV6-6
size: .
CDR3: ASSYSWASESRFGDNEQF

length: 15
D: TRBD2
V: TRBV27
size: .
CDR3: ASSQTSGGVSYNEQF

length: 15
D: TRBD2
V: TRBV27
size: .
CDR3: ASSFGGTGLEVDTQY